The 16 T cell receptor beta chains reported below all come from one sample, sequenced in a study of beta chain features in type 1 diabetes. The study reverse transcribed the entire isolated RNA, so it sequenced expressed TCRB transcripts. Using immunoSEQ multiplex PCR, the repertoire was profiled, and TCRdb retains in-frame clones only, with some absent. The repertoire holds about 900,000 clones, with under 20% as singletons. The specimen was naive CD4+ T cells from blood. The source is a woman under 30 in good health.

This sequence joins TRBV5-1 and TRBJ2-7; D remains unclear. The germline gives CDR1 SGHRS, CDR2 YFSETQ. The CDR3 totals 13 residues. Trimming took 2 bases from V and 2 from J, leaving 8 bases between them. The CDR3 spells CASSFGSAYEQYF. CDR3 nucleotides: TGCGCCAGCAGCTTCGGCAGTGCCTACGAGCAGTACTTC.

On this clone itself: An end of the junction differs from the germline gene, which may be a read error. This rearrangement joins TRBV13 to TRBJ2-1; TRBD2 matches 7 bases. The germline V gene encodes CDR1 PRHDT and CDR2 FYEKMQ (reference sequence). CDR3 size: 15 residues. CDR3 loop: CTSSLGGGSYNEQFF. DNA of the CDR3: TGTACCAGCAGCTTAGGCGGGGGATCCTACAATGAGCAGTTCTTC.

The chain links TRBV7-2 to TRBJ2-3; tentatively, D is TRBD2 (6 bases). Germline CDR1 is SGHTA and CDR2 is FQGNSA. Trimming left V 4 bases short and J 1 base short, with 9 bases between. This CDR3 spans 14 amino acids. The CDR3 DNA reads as TGTGCCAGCAGCTGGCGGGGTCGCACAGATACGCAGTATTTT. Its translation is CASSWRGRTDTQYF.

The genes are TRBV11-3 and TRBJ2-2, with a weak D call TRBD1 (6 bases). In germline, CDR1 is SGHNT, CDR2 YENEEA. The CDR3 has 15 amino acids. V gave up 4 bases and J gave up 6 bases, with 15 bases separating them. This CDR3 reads CASSSRGHSSGELFF. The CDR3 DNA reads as TGTGCCAGCAGCTCTCGGGGACATTCCTCCGGGGAGCTGTTTTTT.

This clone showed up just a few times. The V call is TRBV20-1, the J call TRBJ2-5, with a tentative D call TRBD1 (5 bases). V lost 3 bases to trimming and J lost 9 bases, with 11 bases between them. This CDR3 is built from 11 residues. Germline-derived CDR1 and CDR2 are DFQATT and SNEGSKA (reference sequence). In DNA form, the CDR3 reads TGCAGTGCTAGTTCAGGGAAAGCCCAGTACTTC. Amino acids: CSASSGKAQYF.

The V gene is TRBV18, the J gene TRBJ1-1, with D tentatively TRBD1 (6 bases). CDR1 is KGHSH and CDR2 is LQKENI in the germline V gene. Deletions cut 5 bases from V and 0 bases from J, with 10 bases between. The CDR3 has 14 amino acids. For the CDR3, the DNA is TGTGCCAGCTCAGACGGACAGATGAACACTGAAGCTTTCTTT. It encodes CASSDGQMNTEAFF.

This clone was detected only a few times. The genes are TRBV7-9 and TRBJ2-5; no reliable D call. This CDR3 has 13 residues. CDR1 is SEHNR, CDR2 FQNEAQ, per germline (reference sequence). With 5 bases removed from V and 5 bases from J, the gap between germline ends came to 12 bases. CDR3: CASSVRLDETQYF. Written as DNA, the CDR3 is TGTGCCAGCAGCGTCCGTCTCGATGAGACCCAGTACTTC.

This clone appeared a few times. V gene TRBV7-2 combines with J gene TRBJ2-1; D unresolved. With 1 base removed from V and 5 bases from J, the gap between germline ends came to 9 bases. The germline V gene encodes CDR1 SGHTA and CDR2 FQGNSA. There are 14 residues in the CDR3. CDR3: CASSLEKQNNEQFF. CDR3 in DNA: TGTGCCAGCAGCTTAGAGAAGCAGAACAATGAGCAGTTCTTC.

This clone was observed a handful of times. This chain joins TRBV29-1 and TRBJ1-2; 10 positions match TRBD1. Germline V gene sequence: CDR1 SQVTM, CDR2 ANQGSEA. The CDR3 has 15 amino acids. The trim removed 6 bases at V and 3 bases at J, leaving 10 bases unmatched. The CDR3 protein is CSVPFGTGAYYGYTF. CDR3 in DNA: TGCAGCGTCCCTTTCGGGACAGGGGCCTACTATGGCTACACCTTC.

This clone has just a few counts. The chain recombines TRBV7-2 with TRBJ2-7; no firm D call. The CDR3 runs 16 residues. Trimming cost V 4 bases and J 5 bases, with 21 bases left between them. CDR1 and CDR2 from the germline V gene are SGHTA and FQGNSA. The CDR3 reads CASSSSLGSPAHEQYF. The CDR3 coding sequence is TGTGCCAGCAGCTCCTCCTTGGGCAGTCCAGCCCACGAGCAGTACTTC. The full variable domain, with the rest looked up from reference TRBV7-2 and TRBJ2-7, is GAGVSQSPSNKVTEKGKDVELRCDPISGHTALYWYRQSLGQGLEFLIYFQGNSAPDKSGLPSDRFSAERTGGSVSTLTIQRTQQEDSAVYLCASSSSLGSPAHEQYFGPGTRLTVT.

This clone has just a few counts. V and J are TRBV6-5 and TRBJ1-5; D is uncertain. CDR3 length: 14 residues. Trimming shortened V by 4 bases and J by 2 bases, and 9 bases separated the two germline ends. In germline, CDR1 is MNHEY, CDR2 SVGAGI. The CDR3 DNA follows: TGTGCCAGCAGTTGGCCAGGAGGCAATCAGCCCCAGCATTTT. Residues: CASSWPGGNQPQHF.

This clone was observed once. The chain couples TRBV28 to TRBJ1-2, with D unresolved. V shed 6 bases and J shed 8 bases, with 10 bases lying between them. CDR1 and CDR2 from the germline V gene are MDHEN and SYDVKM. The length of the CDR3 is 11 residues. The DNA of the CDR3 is TGTGCCAGCAGGAGCCTGGGAGGCTACACCTTC. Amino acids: CASRSLGGYTF.

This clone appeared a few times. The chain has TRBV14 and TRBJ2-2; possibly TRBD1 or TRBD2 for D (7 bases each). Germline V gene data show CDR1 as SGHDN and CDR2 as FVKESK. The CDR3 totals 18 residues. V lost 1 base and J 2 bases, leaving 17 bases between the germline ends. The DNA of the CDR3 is TGTGCCAGCAGCCAAGTAGCGGGCGGACAGGCAAACACCGGGGAGCTGTTTTTT. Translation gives CASSQVAGGQANTGELFF.

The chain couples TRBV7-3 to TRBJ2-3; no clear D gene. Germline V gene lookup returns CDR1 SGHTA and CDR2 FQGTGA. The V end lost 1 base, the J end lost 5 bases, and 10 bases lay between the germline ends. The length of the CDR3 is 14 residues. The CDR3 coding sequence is TGTGCCAGCAGCTTAATGGGTGGGCGAGATACGCAGTATTTT. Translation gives CASSLMGGRDTQYF.

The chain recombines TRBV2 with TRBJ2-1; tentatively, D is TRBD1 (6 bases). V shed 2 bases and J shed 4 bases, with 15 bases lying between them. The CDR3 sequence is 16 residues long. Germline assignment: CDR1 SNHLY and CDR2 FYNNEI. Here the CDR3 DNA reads TGTGCCAGCAGTGAAAGAGTAGTGGGGGCTTACAATGAGCAGTTCTTC. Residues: CASSERVVGAYNEQFF. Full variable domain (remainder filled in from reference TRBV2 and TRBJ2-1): EPEVTQTPSHQVTQMGQEVILRCVPISNHLYFYWYRQILGQKVEFLVSFYNNEISEKSEIFDDQFSVERPDGSNFTLKIRSTKLEDSAMYFCASSERVVGAYNEQFFGPGTRLTVL.

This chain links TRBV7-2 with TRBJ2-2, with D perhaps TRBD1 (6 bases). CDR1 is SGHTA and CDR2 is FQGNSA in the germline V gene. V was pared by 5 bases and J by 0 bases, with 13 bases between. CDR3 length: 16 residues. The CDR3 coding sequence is TGTGCCAGCAGCCCACGGACAGATTCGAACACCGGGGAGCTGTTTTTT. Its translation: CASSPRTDSNTGELFF.